This section outlines one T cell receptor beta chain sequence together with its context. Its antigen remains undetermined. Within one base of it there is no much larger clone, and no base qualities were kept. From its cysteine to its phenylalanine, the CDR3 spans 13 amino acids. Only CDR3 DNA is held: 39 bases, read in frame from base 1. From a lookup of the germline V gene (reference sequence), CDR1 and CDR2 are SEHNR and FQNEAQ. Clipping removes 6 bases from V and 12 bases from J, with 7 as the unmatched junction base count. This sample is part of a study of T cell responses to AZD1222 COVID-19 vaccine (dated by TCRdb to about 2021). Study-level background: AZD1222 recipients given second doses at about 4 weeks or at about 12 weeks were pooled, since spike-specific TCR depth and breadth were not found to differ between the two schedules. Enrollment into the trials was organized by age into subgroups of 18-55, 56-69 and 70-plus years, and those subgroups contained around 150, 28 and 57 TCR-sequenced participants, respectively. TCR sequencing covered over 230 trial participants: 200 to 210 given two doses of AZD1222 and 26 given two doses of MenACWY control vaccine.

Sample time point, as interpreted from the label and publication: baseline before first vaccination. Vaccinee samples were obtained from the UK trials COV001 and COV002, which included a single-blind randomized controlled phase 2/3 trial of AZD1222 (ChAdOx1 nCoV-19) in healthy adults. Trial participant PBMC samples were collected at day 0 and day 28 after the second dose for TCRbeta chain sequencing. Here is what the overall study found, with its caveats: Participants were mostly white British, with more females than males. The authors suggested clonal diversity may have been underestimated. Because no day 14 peak-response samples were available, the repertoires could be characterized only after the peak T cell response. A significant rise in spike-specific TCR breadth and depth was observed after two AZD1222 doses relative to day 0 and relative to MenACWY recipients. Only six AZD1222 recipients were SARS-CoV-2 seropositive at baseline, limiting conclusions about previously exposed vaccinees. CD4 TCRs associated with the vaccine covered the entire spike protein, and the dominant responses were in regions 160-218 and 743-854. Epitopes outside the regions mutated in the B.1.351 and B.1.1.7 variants were reportedly recognized by nearly half of the unique spike-specific TCRs. In the small 56-69-year group, the increase in depth fell short of significance, most likely because of low power.

The CDR3 regions of human TCRbeta chains were analyzed by immunosequencing. Per the authors' processing: TCRs in the repertoires were matched against a reference library of SARS-CoV-2-specific TCRs that had been generated with the MIRA antigen-specificity platform. Breadth was defined as the fraction of unique TCRs that were SARS-CoV-2-associated, and depth was defined as the fraction of total T cells that were SARS-CoV-2-associated. Using the MIRA data, every spike-specific TCR was mapped to the spike region that the TCR reacted to and assigned to either a CD4 or a CD8 class. Log10-transformed breadth and depth values were compared by one-way ANOVA with Sidak's multiple comparisons tests. The table was pulled from immuneACCESS by TCRdb, which kept in-frame rearrangements only. Such tables lose some clones; where checked, under half of the loss comes from unresolved V genes, and the rest has no known cause. V and J calls and clone size follow that table, whereas D and trimming were derived from the DNA. This sample is represented by 150,000 to 200,000 clones; over 75% of them were singletons. The top ten clonotypes cover less than 3% of the sample.

This specimen consisted of peripheral blood, obtained on day 0 of AZD1222 vaccination. The rearranged chain carries TRBV7-9 and TRBJ1-4; 10 junctional bases match TRBD1. The sequence was collected from an adult in good health. The nucleotide sequence reads TGTGCCAGCAGGCGGACAGGGGGGGAAGAACTGTTTTTT. It translates as CASRRTGGEELFF.